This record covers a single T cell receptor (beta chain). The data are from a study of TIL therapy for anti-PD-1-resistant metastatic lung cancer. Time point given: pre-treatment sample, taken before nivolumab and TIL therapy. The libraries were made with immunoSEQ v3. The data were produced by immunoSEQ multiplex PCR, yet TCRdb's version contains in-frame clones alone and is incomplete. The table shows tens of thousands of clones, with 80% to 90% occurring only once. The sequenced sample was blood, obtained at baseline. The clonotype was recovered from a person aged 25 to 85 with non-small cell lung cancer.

The CDR3: CAWSKQRNQPQHF. DNA for the CDR3: TGTGCCTGGAGTAAACAGCGAAATCAGCCCCAGCATTTT. The chain uses TRBV30 and TRBJ1-5; D is ambiguous. Germline lookup yields CDR1 GTSNPN and CDR2 SVGIG (reference sequence). V shed 2 bases and J shed 4 bases, with 9 bases lying between them. CDR3 length equals 13 residues.